The 31 T cell receptor beta chains below come from one sample, sequenced in a study of blood T cell repertoires in COVID-19. This table comes from immunoSEQ multiplex PCR, and its TCRdb copy is limited to in-frame clones, with some not included. Found here are 130,000 to 150,000 clones, 85% of them singletons; the top ten hold about 2.5%. The specimen was peripheral blood. The receptors derive from a human donor with acute or convalescent COVID-19. The donor label of this sample is uncertain.

The chain carries TRBV5-8 and TRBJ1-2; D might be TRBD1 (6 bases). This CDR3 spans 14 amino acids. The V gene lost 0 bases and the J gene lost 5 bases, with 11 bases spanning the gap. CDR1 is SGHTS and CDR2 is YDEGEE in the germline V gene. DNA for the CDR3: TGTGCCAGCAGCTTGGCCCCAGGGGAGTATGGCTACACCTTC. It encodes CASSLAPGEYGYTF.

This clone turned up a few times. The chain is built from TRBV11-2 and TRBJ2-7, with 11 bases that match TRBD2. The V gene's germline CDR1 is SGHAT and CDR2 FQNNGV. The CDR3 sequence is 16 residues long. J gave up 2 bases and V 5 bases, and 8 bases lay outside the gene matches. CDR3 bases: TGTGCCAGCAGCGGCCTAGCGGGGGGTTCTACCTACGAGCAGTACTTC. Translated, it gives CASSGLAGGSTYEQYF.

The CDR3 sequence is CASSRGQGPTYEQYF. The DNA of the CDR3 is TGTGCCAGTAGTAGGGGACAGGGGCCAACCTACGAGCAGTACTTC. The chain has TRBV19 and TRBJ2-7; 10 positions agree with TRBD1. Germline CDR1 and CDR2: LNHDA and SQIVND (reference sequence). V was clipped by 4 bases and J by 2 bases; unmatched bases: 5. CDR3 length: 15 amino acids.

The sample holds a few counts of this clone. The CDR3 bases are TGTGCCAGCAGCCAAGATCCCGCAGGGAACTACGAGCAGTACTTC. This translates into CASSQDPAGNYEQYF. The V call is TRBV4-2, the J call TRBJ2-7; D perhaps matches TRBD1 (5 bases). Germline V CDR1 and CDR2: LGHNA, YNFKEQ. The V and J ends lost 0 bases and 3 bases respectively, with 12 bases between them. The CDR3 runs 15 residues.

The V call is TRBV7-3, the J call TRBJ1-4; D call uncertain. CDR1 is SGHTA, CDR2 FQGTGA, per germline. The CDR3 sequence is 16 residues long. V was clipped by 1 base and J by 4 bases, with 13 bases between them. CDR3 loop: CASSLKCRGCNEKLFF. DNA of the CDR3: TGTGCCAGCAGCTTAAAGTGCAGAGGGTGTAATGAAAAACTGTTTTTT.

Written as DNA, the CDR3 is TGTGCCTGGAGTCACGGCGGGCAAGGAGAGACCCAGTACTTC. Translated: CAWSHGGQGETQYF. The chain links TRBV30 to TRBJ2-5; possibly TRBD2 for D (5 bases). The germline gives CDR1 GTSNPN, CDR2 SVGIG (reference sequence). V lost 2 bases, J lost 4 bases, and 14 bases lay in between. The CDR3 covers 14 residues.

CDR3 amino acids: CASSYAPGTYEQYF. CDR3 nucleotide sequence: TGTGCCAGCAGTTACGCCCCCGGTACCTACGAGCAGTACTTC. The chain couples TRBV6-5 to TRBJ2-7, with D unclear. The CDR3 loop spans 14 amino acids. Trimming took off 2 bases at V and 2 bases at J, with 10 bases between the two ends. CDR1 and CDR2 (germline): MNHEY, SVGAGI.

V usage is TRBV4-3 and J usage is TRBJ1-4; D call uncertain. V lost 0 bases and J 5 bases, leaving 13 bases between the germline ends. The CDR3 has 16 amino acids. CDR1 is LGHNA and CDR2 is YSLEER in the germline V gene. The CDR3 DNA follows: TGCGCCAGCAGCCAAGATGTGGCAGGCTTAAATGAAAAACTGTTTTTT. This encodes CASSQDVAGLNEKLFF.

The V gene is TRBV18, the J gene TRBJ2-2; 10 bases line up with TRBD1. After removal of 3 bases from V and 15 bases from J, the junction contained 10 bases not matched to a gene. CDR1 and CDR2 (germline): KGHSH, LQKENI. The CDR3 consists of 14 residues. The CDR3 DNA is TGTGCCAGCTCACCGGCCTCGGACAGGGGGAAAATGTTTTTT. It yields the protein CASSPASDRGKMFF.

V is TRBV5-4 and J is TRBJ2-1; D is possibly TRBD2 (5 bases). Trimming pared 2 bases from V and 2 bases from J, leaving 11 bases between. Per germline, CDR1 SGHNT and CDR2 YYREEE (reference sequence). The CDR3 spans 15 residues. The CDR3 sequence is CASSFERGTYNEQFF. CDR3 DNA sequence: TGTGCCAGCAGCTTTGAACGGGGTACCTACAATGAGCAGTTCTTC.

The CDR3 DNA sequence: TGCGCCAGCAGCTTCCAGGGCCAGAATGAAAAACTGTTTTTT. The encoded protein is CASSFQGQNEKLFF. This rearrangement joins TRBV5-1 to TRBJ1-4, with a weak D call TRBD1 (5 bases). The CDR3 is made up of 14 amino acids. Trimming shortened V by 2 bases and J by 5 bases, and 10 bases separated the two germline ends. Germline V gene sequence: CDR1 SGHRS, CDR2 YFSETQ.

This sequence joins TRBV28 and TRBJ2-3; D unresolved. The germline V gene encodes CDR1 MDHEN and CDR2 SYDVKM. The CDR3 has 12 amino acids. Trimming took off 6 bases at V and 1 base at J, with 5 bases between the two ends. This CDR3 is CASSRGTDTQYF. The CDR3 nucleotides are TGTGCCAGCAGCCGGGGCACAGATACGCAGTATTTT.

This chain connects TRBV18 to TRBJ2-5; D not certain. CDR1 and CDR2 from the germline V gene are KGHSH and LQKENI. The CDR3 sequence is 14 residues long. The V end was cut by 2 bases, the J end by 1 base, with 8 bases between. CDR3 sequence (DNA): TGTGCCAGCTCACCAAGTCAGATCCAAGAGACCCAGTACTTC. The encoded protein is CASSPSQIQETQYF.

The chain has TRBV10-3 and TRBJ1-5, with D uncertain. The CDR3 runs to 13 residues. Deletions cut 0 bases from V and 7 bases from J, with 7 bases between. The germline V gene has CDR1 ENHRY and CDR2 SYGVKD. The CDR3 here is CAISESERQPQHF. CDR3 sequence (DNA): TGTGCCATCAGTGAGTCTGAGAGACAGCCCCAGCATTTT.

The chain combines TRBV6-1 with TRBJ1-1; D is perhaps TRBD1 (6 bases). The CDR3 loop spans 14 amino acids. The germline V gene has CDR1 MNHNS and CDR2 SASEGT. V was trimmed by 2 bases and J by 5 bases, leaving 12 bases between them. The CDR3 DNA is TGTGCCAGCAGTGAATCAGGGGTGGTGACTGAAGCTTTCTTT. It translates to CASSESGVVTEAFF.

The chain employs TRBV7-9 and TRBJ1-5; D remains ambiguous. The germline V gene has CDR1 SEHNR and CDR2 FQNEAQ (reference sequence). CDR3 length: 14 amino acids. The V gene lost 2 bases and the J gene lost 7 bases, with 12 bases spanning the gap. The CDR3 spells CASSLMGERQPQHF. CDR3 DNA sequence: TGTGCCAGCAGCTTAATGGGAGAAAGACAGCCCCAGCATTTT.

The rearrangement joins TRBV14 to TRBJ1-1; tentative D call: TRBD1 (5 bases). Per the germline V gene, CDR1 is SGHDN and CDR2 is FVKESK. V lost 3 bases, J lost 4 bases, and 12 bases lay in between. The CDR3 contains 14 residues. The CDR3 sequence is CASSHQGRVTEAFF. In DNA, the CDR3 is TGTGCCAGCAGCCATCAGGGTAGGGTCACTGAAGCTTTCTTT.

This clone was picked up one time. V gene TRBV18 combines with J gene TRBJ1-3; D perhaps matches TRBD1 (6 bases). The length of the CDR3 is 16 residues. The germline gives CDR1 KGHSH, CDR2 LQKENI. The V gene lost 1 base and the J gene lost 0 bases, with 10 bases spanning the gap. CDR3 loop: CASSPRQEPSGNTIYF. The CDR3 DNA follows: TGTGCCAGCTCACCACGACAGGAACCCTCTGGAAACACCATATATTTT.

V usage is TRBV29-1 and J usage is TRBJ2-7; 7 bases are shared with TRBD2. The junction had 10 bases not matched to a gene; V was cut back by 4 bases and J by 7 bases. The germline V gene has CDR1 SQVTM and CDR2 ANQGSEA. This CDR3 contains 13 residues. The CDR3, as DNA: TGCAGCGTTGGCTGGGGACTACTAGGGGAGCAGTACTTC. Its protein product is CSVGWGLLGEQYF.

The V call is TRBV23-1, the J call TRBJ2-7; 9 bases agree with TRBD1. TRBV23-1 carries the ORF label, with uncertain function. Germline trimming cut 0 bases from V and 3 bases from J; bases unmatched to any gene: 0. This CDR3 comprises 14 residues. This CDR3 is CASSQSGQGYEQYV. The CDR3, as DNA: TGCGCCAGCAGTCAATCGGGACAGGGCTACGAGCAGTACGTC.

This chain links TRBV10-3 with TRBJ2-2, with a weak D call TRBD2 (7 bases). The CDR3 runs to 15 residues. The germline V gene has CDR1 ENHRY and CDR2 SYGVKD. Trimming stripped 3 bases from V and 4 bases from J, with 12 bases between. DNA of the CDR3: TGTGCCATCAGTGATGGGGGGGGCTTCACCGGGGAGCTGTTTTTT. Its translation is CAISDGGGFTGELFF.

The chain links TRBV7-2 to TRBJ2-1; 14 bases are a match to TRBD2. The CDR3 is 19 amino acids. After removal of 0 bases from V and 3 bases from J, the junction contained 7 bases not matched to a gene. From germline, CDR1 is SGHTA and CDR2 FQGNSA. The CDR3 DNA follows: TGTGCCAGCAGCTTAGCCGGGACTAGCGGGAGTTGGGGCTACAATGAGCAGTTCTTC. Its protein is CASSLAGTSGSWGYNEQFF.

The chain joins TRBV11-3 to TRBJ1-1, with D perhaps TRBD1 (5 bases). The CDR3 runs 12 residues. Germline loops: CDR1 SGHNT, CDR2 YENEEA. Trimming shortened V by 4 bases and J by 8 bases, and 11 bases separated the two germline ends. The CDR3 here is CASSSPPGEAFF. The CDR3, as DNA: TGTGCCAGCAGCTCCCCCCCAGGGGAAGCTTTCTTT.

V is TRBV28 and J is TRBJ1-3, with no clear D. This CDR3 has 16 residues. Between the trimmed V and J ends, which lost 5 bases and 1 base, there was a span of 15 bases. Per germline, CDR1 MDHEN and CDR2 SYDVKM. DNA for the CDR3: TGTGCCAGCAGTCGCCCGGGAGCTCCATCTGGAAACACCATATATTTT. It encodes CASSRPGAPSGNTIYF.

V gene TRBV19 combines with J gene TRBJ1-1; TRBD1 is a possible D gene (6 bases). Trimming took 5 bases from V and 3 from J, leaving 13 bases between them. Germline V gives CDR1 LNHDA, CDR2 SQIVND (reference sequence). The CDR3 is made up of 14 amino acids. The CDR3 nucleotides read TGTGCCAGTAGTTCGGACAGTGTTTACACTGAAGCTTTCTTT. Protein sequence: CASSSDSVYTEAFF.

This rearrangement joins TRBV19 to TRBJ2-1, with TRBD2 matching 9 bases. V dropped 5 bases and J dropped 6; count of bases not matched to a gene: 8. Looked up from germline, CDR1 is LNHDA and CDR2 is SQIVND (reference sequence). The CDR3 length is 15 residues. CDR3 DNA sequence: TGTGCCAGTAGTGTCCCGGGACTAGCAGGCAATGAGCAGTTCTTC. Translating gives CASSVPGLAGNEQFF.

J is TRBJ1-2 and V is TRBV2, with a possible D match to TRBD1 (6 bases). The CDR3 has 13 amino acids. Germline CDR1 and CDR2: SNHLY and FYNNEI. Trimming left V 4 bases short and J 3 bases short, with 9 bases between. The CDR3 loop is CASSVGGHYGYTF. Here the CDR3 DNA reads TGTGCCAGCAGTGTGGGGGGGCACTATGGCTACACCTTC.

This clone was found once. The chain uses TRBV6-5 and TRBJ2-5; 12 nucleotides match TRBD2. Germline values: CDR1 MNHEY, CDR2 SVGAGI. V dropped 6 bases and J dropped 5; count of bases not matched to a gene: 7. There are 15 residues in the CDR3. The CDR3 here is CASRLGLAGGETQYF. CDR3 nucleotides: TGTGCCAGCAGACTGGGACTAGCGGGTGGGGAGACCCAGTACTTC.

The V gene is TRBV13, the J gene TRBJ2-6, with a tentative D call TRBD2 (6 bases). Germline values: CDR1 PRHDT, CDR2 FYEKMQ (reference sequence). This CDR3 has 20 amino acids. The V and J ends lost 6 bases and 0 bases respectively, with 24 bases between them. The CDR3 coding sequence is TGTGCCAGCAGACCGACTACCGGGACTTACTATTCCTCTGGGGCCAACGTCCTGACTTTC. Translated, it gives CASRPTTGTYYSSGANVLTF.

This rearrangement joins TRBV6-4 to TRBJ1-2; D remains ambiguous. V was cut by 11 bases and J by 0 bases, with 16 bases left in between. The CDR3 consists of 14 residues. The V gene's germline CDR1 is MRHNA and CDR2 SNTAGT. The CDR3 here is CASSLGYANYGYTF. CDR3 in DNA: TGTGCCTCCAGCCTCGGGTATGCTAACTATGGCTACACCTTC.

The V gene is TRBV4-2, the J gene TRBJ2-5; 10 nucleotides match TRBD2. The CDR3 length is 22 residues. V trimming: 0 bases; J trimming: 4 bases; junction bases outside the gene matches: 23. Germline CDR1 is LGHNA and CDR2 is YNFKEQ. The CDR3 sequence is CASSQERTHGLAAPGGRETQYF. The CDR3, as DNA: TGTGCCAGCAGCCAAGAAAGAACCCACGGACTAGCGGCACCGGGAGGTCGAGAGACCCAGTACTTC.